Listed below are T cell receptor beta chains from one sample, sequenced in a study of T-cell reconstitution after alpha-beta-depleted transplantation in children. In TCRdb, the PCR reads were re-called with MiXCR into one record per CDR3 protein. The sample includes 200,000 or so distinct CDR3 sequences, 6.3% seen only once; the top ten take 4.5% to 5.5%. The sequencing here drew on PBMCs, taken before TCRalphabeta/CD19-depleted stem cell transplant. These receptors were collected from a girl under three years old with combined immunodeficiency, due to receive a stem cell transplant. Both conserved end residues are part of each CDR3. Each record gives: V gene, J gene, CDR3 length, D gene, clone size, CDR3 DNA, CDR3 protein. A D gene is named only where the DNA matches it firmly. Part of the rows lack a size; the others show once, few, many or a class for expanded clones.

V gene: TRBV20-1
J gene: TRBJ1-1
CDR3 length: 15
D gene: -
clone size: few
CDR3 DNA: TGCAGTGCTAGTCAACAGCTAGAATACTCCGAGAAAGCTTTCTTT
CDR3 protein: CSASQQLEYSEKAFF

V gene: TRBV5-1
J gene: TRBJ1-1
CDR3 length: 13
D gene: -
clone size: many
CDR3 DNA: TGCGCCAGCAAGATGGGTCGAGACACTGAAGCTTTCTTT
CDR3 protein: CASKMGRDTEAFF

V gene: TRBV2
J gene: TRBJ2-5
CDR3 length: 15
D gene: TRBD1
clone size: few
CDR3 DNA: TGTGCCAGCAGCCGAGGGGACAGCAGAAAAGAGACCCAGTACTTC
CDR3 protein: CASSRGDSRKETQYF

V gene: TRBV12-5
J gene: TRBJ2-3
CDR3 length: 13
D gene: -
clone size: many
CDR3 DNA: TGTGCTAGTGGTTTGGTGAGCACAGATACGCAGTATTTT
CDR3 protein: CASGLVSTDTQYF

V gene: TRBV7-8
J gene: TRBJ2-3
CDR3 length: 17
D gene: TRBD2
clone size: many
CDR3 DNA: TGTGCCAGCAGCAAGTTTAGCGGGAAGGGATTTGCAGATACGCAGTATTTT
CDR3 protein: CASSKFSGKGFADTQYF

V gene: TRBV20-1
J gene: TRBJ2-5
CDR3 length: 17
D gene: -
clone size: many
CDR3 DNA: TGCAGTGCTAGAGATGATCGTGGGGCAGGGGAGCCTGAGACCCAGTACTTC
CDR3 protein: CSARDDRGAGEPETQYF

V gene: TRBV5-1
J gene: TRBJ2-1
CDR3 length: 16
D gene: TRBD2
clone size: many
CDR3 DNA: TGCGCCAGCAGCTTGGTGGCTAGCGGGAGCGACAATGAGCAGTTCTTC
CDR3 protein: CASSLVASGSDNEQFF

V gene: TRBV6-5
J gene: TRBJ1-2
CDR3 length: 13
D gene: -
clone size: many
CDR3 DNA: TGTGCCAGCAGTGACTGGACTAACTATGGCTACACCTTC
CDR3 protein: CASSDWTNYGYTF

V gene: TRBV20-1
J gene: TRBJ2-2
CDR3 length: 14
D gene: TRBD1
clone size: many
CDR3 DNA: TGCAGTGCCCCGGGACAGTTGAACACCGGGGAGCTGTTTTTT
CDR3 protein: CSAPGQLNTGELFF

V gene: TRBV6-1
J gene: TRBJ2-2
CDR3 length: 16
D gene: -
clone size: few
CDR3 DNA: TGTGCCAGCAGGGACCCCGGGCGGGGGAACACCGGGGAGCTGTTTTTT
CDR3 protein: CASRDPGRGNTGELFF

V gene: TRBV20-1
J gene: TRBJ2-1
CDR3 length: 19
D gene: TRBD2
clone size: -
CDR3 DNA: TGCTGCACATACACCTTAGGACTAGCGGGAGGGGGTTTAAGAAATGAGCAGTTCTTC
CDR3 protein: CCTYTLGLAGGGLRNEQFF

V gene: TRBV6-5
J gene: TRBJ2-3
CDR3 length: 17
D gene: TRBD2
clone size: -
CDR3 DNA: TGTGCCAGCAGTTACTTTAGACTAGCGGGGGGCACAGATACGCAGTATTTT
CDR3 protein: CASSYFRLAGGTDTQYF

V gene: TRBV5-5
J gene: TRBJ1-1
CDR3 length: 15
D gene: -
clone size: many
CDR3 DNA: TGTGCCAGCAGCTTGCTTTACCCGGGGAACACTGAAGCTTTCTTT
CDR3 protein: CASSLLYPGNTEAFF

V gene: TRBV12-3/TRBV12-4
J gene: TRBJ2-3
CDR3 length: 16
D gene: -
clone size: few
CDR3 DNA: TGTGCCAGCAGTCCCACGGTGGCGGTGGTCACAGATACGCAGTATTTT
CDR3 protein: CASSPTVAVVTDTQYF

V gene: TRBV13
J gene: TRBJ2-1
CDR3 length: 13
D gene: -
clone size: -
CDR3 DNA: TGTGCCAGCAGCTCCCCCTCCTACAATGAGCAGTTCTTC
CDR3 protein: CASSSPSYNEQFF

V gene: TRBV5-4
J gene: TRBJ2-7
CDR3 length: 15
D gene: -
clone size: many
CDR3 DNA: TGTGCCAGCAGCGCCTTAGGGAGTATGGCCTACGAGCAGTACTTC
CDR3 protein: CASSALGSMAYEQYF

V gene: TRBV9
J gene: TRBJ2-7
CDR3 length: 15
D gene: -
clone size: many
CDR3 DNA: TGTGCCAGCAGCGTAGAAGGCCGCTCGGACTACGAGCAGTACTTC
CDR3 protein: CASSVEGRSDYEQYF

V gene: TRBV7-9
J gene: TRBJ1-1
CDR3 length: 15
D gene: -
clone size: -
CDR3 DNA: TGTGCCAGCAGCTTGGGTCAGGGGAGGTCCACTGAAGCTTTCTTT
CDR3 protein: CASSLGQGRSTEAFF

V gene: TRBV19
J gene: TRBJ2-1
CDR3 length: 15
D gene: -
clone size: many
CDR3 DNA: TGTGCCAGTAGTCCTGGGACGGCTGGGTATAATGAGCAGTTCTTC
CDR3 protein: CASSPGTAGYNEQFF

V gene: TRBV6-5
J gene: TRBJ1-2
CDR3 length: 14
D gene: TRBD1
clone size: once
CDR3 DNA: TGTGCCAGCAGTTACTCGCCAGGGGGCAAAGGCTACACCTTC
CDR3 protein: CASSYSPGGKGYTF

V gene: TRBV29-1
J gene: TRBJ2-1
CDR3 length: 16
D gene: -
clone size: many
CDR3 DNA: TGCAGCGTGGACAACTACGTAGCGCTAGGTTCGAATGAGCAGTTCTTC
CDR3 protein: CSVDNYVALGSNEQFF

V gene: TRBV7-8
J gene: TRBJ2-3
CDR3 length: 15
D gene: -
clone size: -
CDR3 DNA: TGTGCCAGCAGCTTCTTGACCAGGCCGACAGATACGCAGTATTTT
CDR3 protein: CASSFLTRPTDTQYF

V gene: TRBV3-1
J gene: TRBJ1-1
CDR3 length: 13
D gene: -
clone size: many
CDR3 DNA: TGTGCCAGCAGCCAGGCGCTGAACACTGAAGCTTTCTTT
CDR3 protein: CASSQALNTEAFF

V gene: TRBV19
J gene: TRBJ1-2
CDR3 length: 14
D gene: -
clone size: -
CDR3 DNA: TGTGCCAGTAGTATTATTCGCTCTATTTCCGGCTACACCTTC
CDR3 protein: CASSIIRSISGYTF

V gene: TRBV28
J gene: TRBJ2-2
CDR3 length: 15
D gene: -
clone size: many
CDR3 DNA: TGTGCCAGTAACGTGGACAGCGAAGCCACCGGGGAGCTGTTTTTT
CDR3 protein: CASNVDSEATGELFF

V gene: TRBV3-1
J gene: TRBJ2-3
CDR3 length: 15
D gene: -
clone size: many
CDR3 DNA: TGTGCCAGCAGCCAACGGTCAGCGAGCACAGATACGCAGTATTTT
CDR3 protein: CASSQRSASTDTQYF

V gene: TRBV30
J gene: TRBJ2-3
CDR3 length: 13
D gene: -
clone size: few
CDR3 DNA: TGTGCCTGGAGCGGCAGTCTCACAGATACGCAGTATTTT
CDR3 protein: CAWSGSLTDTQYF

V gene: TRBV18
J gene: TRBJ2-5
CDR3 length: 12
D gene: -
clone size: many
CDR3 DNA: TGTGCCAGCTCACCATGGGACGAGACCCAGTACTTC
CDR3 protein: CASSPWDETQYF

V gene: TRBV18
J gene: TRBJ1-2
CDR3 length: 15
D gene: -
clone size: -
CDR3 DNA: TGTGCCAGCTCACCACGTGGGGACCTATCGTGGGGCTACACCTTC
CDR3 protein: CASSPRGDLSWGYTF

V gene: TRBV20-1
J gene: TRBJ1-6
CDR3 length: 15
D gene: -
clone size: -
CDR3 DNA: TGCAGTGCTAGGGCCCGTGGGACCTATAATTCACCCCTCCACTTT
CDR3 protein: CSARARGTYNSPLHF

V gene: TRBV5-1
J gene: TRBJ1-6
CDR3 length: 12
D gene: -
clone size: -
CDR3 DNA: TGCGCCTCCAAGGGGGAAAGTTCACCCCTCCACTTT
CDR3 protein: CASKGESSPLHF

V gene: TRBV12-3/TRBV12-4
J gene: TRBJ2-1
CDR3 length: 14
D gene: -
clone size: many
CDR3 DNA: TGTGCCAGCAGTCCCACTTTCCAGTCGGATGAGCAGTTCTTC
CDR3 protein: CASSPTFQSDEQFF

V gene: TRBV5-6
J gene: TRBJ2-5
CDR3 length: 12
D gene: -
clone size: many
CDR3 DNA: TGTGCCAGCAGCTGGGAGCGAAAGACCCAGTACTTC
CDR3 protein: CASSWERKTQYF

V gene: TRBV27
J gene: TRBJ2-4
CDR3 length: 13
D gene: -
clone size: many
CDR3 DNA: TGTGCCAGCAGTTTCCAGGAGGGGGACATTCAGTACTTC
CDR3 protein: CASSFQEGDIQYF

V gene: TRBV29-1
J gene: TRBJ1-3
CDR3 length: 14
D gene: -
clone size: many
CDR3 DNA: TGCAGCGTTGAACCGAACTTCTCTGGAAACACCATATATTTT
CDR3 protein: CSVEPNFSGNTIYF

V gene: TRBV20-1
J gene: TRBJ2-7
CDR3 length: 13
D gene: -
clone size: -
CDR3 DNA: TGCAGTTCTCCGGGACCGAGCTCCTACGAGCAGTACTTC
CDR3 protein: CSSPGPSSYEQYF

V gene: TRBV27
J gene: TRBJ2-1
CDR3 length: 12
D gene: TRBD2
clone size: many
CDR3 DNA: TGTGCCGTGGGTCGGGGAGGGTATGAGCAGTTCTTC
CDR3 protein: CAVGRGGYEQFF

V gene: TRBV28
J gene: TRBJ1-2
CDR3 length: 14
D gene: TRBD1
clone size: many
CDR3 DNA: TGTGCCAGCAGTTTATCCACAGGGGTCTATGGCTACACCTTC
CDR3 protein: CASSLSTGVYGYTF

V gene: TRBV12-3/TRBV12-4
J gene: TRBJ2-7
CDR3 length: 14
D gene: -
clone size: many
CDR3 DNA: TGTGCCAGCAGTTTCGAAAGGGACTCCTACGAGCAGTACTTC
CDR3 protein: CASSFERDSYEQYF

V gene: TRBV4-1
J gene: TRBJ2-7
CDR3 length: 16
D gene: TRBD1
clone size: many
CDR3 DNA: TGCGCCAGCAGCCAAGGGCTGGACAGGGGGCGGTACGAGCAGTACTTC
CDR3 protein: CASSQGLDRGRYEQYF

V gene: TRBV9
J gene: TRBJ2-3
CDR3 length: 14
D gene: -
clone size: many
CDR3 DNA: TGTGCCAGCAGCGTTCCGGGCTCCGGGGAGAGGCAGTATTTT
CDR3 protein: CASSVPGSGERQYF

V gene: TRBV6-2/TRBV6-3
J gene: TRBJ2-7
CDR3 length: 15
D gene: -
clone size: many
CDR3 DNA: TGTGCCAGCAGTCCGACCCGGACCGGCCTCCACGAGCAGTACTTC
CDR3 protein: CASSPTRTGLHEQYF

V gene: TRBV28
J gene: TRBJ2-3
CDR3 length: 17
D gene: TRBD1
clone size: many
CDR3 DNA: TGTGCCAGCACCCTGAACAGGGACAGGCAGGGTACAGATACGCAGTATTTT
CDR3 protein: CASTLNRDRQGTDTQYF

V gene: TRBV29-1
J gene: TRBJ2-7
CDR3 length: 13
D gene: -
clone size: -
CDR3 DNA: TGCAGCGTTGAGGCTGATTCATCCTACGAGCAGTACTTC
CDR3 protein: CSVEADSSYEQYF

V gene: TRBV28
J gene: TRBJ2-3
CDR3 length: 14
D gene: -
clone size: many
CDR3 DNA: TGTGCCAGCAGTTTATGGCCAATGGGAGATACGCAGTATTTT
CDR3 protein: CASSLWPMGDTQYF

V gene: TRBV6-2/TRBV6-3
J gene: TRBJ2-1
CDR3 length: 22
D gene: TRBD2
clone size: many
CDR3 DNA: TGTGCCAGCAGTTACCTCCTAACCTTCGGGACTAGCGGGAGGGCCGCCTACAATGAGCAGTTCTTC
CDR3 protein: CASSYLLTFGTSGRAAYNEQFF

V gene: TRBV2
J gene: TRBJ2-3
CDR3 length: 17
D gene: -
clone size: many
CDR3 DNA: TGTGCCAGCAGTGAACCGGATGGTAGTATCCCACCAGATACGCAGTATTTT
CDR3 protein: CASSEPDGSIPPDTQYF

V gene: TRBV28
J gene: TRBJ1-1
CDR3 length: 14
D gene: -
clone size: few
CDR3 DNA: TGTGCCCTCAGACCGGCGAGGATGAACACTGAAGCTTTCTTT
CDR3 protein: CALRPARMNTEAFF

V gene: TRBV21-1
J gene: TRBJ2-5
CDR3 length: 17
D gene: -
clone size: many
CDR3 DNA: TGTGCCAGCAGCGGCCGAAAACTAGCGGGGGCCCAAGAGACCCAGTACTTC
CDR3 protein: CASSGRKLAGAQETQYF

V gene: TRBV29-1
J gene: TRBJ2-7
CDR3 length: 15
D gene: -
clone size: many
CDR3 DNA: TGCAGCGTTCAAGGTTCCCAGACCTTGACTAACGAGCAGTACTTC
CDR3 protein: CSVQGSQTLTNEQYF

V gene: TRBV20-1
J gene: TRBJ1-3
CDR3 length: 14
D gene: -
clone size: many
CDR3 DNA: TGCAGTGCCGGCCGAGCGGGGACTGGAAACACCATATATTTT
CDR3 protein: CSAGRAGTGNTIYF

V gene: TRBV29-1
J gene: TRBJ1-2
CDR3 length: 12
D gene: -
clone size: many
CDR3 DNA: TGCAGCGCTCACACGACAGTCTATGGCTACACCTTC
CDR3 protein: CSAHTTVYGYTF

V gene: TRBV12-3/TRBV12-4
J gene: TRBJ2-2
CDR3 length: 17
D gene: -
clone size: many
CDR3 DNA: TGTGCCAGCACCCCCCTCGGGACGGAGGCGAACACCGGGGAGCTGTTTTTT
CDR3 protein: CASTPLGTEANTGELFF

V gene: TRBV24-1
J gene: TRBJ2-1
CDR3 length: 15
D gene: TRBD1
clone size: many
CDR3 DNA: TGTGCCACCAGTGACCGGACAGGGTCCAGAAATGAGCAGTTCTTC
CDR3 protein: CATSDRTGSRNEQFF

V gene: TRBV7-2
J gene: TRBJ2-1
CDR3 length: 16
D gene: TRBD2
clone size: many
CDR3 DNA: TGTGCCAGCAGCCTCCTCGGCGGGGGGGCCTACAATGAGCAGTTCTTC
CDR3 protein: CASSLLGGGAYNEQFF

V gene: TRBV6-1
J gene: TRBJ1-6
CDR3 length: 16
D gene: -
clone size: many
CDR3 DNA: TGTGCCAGCAGTGCACAGGGAATCGCCTATAATTCACCCCTCCACTTT
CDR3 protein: CASSAQGIAYNSPLHF

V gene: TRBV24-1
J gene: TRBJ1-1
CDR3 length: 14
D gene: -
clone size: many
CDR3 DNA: TGTGCCACCAGTGATTTCGGGGATTACACTGAAGCTTTCTTT
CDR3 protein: CATSDFGDYTEAFF

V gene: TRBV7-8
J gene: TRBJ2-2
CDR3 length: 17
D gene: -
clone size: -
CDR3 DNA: TGTGCCAGCAGCTTAGGTGGGAGGGGGCATCCCCCCGGGGAGCTGTTTTTT
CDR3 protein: CASSLGGRGHPPGELFF